This T cell receptor (beta chain) was recovered during a study of human T cells and chemical hapten exposure. About the study: Donors were sensitized with 2% DPC on the upper inner arm.

TCRdb recomputed calls from the RACE reads with MiXCR, one row per CDR3 protein. The sample yields 100,000 to 120,000 distinct CDR3 sequences, under 35% seen once. The V gene lost 6 bases and the J gene lost 0 bases, with 12 bases spanning the gap. This CDR3 is 14 amino acids long. Germline assignment: CDR1 DFQATT and CDR2 SNEGSKA (reference sequence). Specified time point: patch test 3, about 24 weeks after DPC sensitization. The sample's treatment: therapeutic diphenylcyclopropenone sensitization with weekly scalp DPC. Samples of blood were obtained prior to the application of each patch test. This receptor was obtained from a man aged 40-49 years with alopecia areata. Some clones in this sample may be carry-over from other donors' samples. V and J are TRBV20-1 and TRBJ2-1; TRBD2 is a possible D gene (5 bases). The source material was whole blood, sampled in connection with sensitization to the hapten diphenylcyclopropenone (DPC). The CDR3 reads CSAKDLSSYNEQFF. CDR3 DNA: TGCAGTGCGAAGGACTTGAGCTCCTACAATGAGCAGTTCTTC.